The clone carrying this T cell receptor (beta chain) was counted between two and nine times. Its matching antigen is unknown. Germline-derived CDR1 and CDR2 are MNHEY and SMNVEV (reference sequence). Trimming cost V 0 bases and J 7 bases, with 12 bases left between them. The CDR3 is made up of 15 amino acids. Each of the donors was a healthy bone marrow donor. Amplification used 60 Vbeta primers and 13 Jbeta primers. This table comes from immunoSEQ multiplex PCR, and its TCRdb copy is limited to in-frame clones, with some not included. The sample gives some 140,000 clones, just under 80% of which show up once; 1.1% is in the top ten. The data belong to a study of cytomegalovirus exposure and HLA in healthy donors. Whole-study results and caveats: HLA alleles were associated with around 17,000 TCR beta sequences in a later analysis at 0.05 false discovery rate. The study had only CMV serostatus as immune exposure information.

The sequencing input was PBMCs. V gene TRBV27 combines with J gene TRBJ1-4; a possible D gene is TRBD1 (5 bases). This TCR was sampled from a male donor in good health and CMV-seronegative. This CDR3 reads CASSLSLGGGEKLFF. CDR3 bases: TGTGCCAGCAGTTTATCGTTGGGGGGGGGTGAAAAACTGTTTTTT.